This is a list of T cell receptor beta chains from one sample in a study of blood T cell repertoires in COVID-19. The protocol was immunoSEQ multiplex PCR, while the TCRdb copy is restricted to in-frame clones and leaves out a portion. The table has roughly 160,000 clones, approximately 82% seen once. The source material was PBMCs or T cells enriched from blood (not recorded which). These receptors were obtained from a man aged 55 to 69 who had recovered from COVID-19. Both conserved end residues are part of each CDR3. D genes are given only for firm matches. For some rows the clone size is stated as once, few or many, or as a class when expanded; others skip it.

>12|-|TRBV6-6|TRBD1|TRBJ1-6
CASSNYRGTLHF
TGTGCCAGCAGCAACTACAGGGGTACCCTCCACTTT
>19|-|TRBV5-4|TRBD2|TRBJ2-1
CASSRGGLAGVLAGNEQFF
TGTGCCAGCAGCCGGGGGGGACTAGCGGGAGTCTTAGCGGGAAATGAGCAGTTCTTC
>14|once|TRBV28|TRBD2|TRBJ2-1
CASSGLDGRNEQFF
TGTGCCAGCAGTGGACTAGATGGTCGGAATGAGCAGTTCTTC
>14|-|TRBV3-1/TRBV3-2|-|TRBJ1-1
CASSRQVPNTEAFF
TGTGCCAGCAGCCGACAGGTTCCGAACACTGAAGCTTTCTTT
>19|-|TRBV5-4|TRBD1|TRBJ2-3
CASSLEGQGSRGVTDTQYF
TGTGCCAGCAGCTTGGAGGGACAGGGATCCCGGGGGGTCACAGATACGCAGTATTTT
>15|-|TRBV6-1|TRBD1|TRBJ1-2
CASSEALDRAYGYTF
TGTGCCAGCAGTGAAGCTCTGGACAGGGCCTATGGCTACACCTTC
>17|once|TRBV5-1|-|TRBJ1-1
CASSLDGAGPMNTEAFF
TGCGCCAGCAGCTTGGATGGGGCAGGGCCTATGAACACTGAAGCTTTCTTT
>14|few|TRBV25-1|TRBD1|TRBJ1-2
CASSHPGQTYGYTF
TGTGCCAGCAGCCACCCGGGACAGACCTATGGCTACACCTTC
>15|-|TRBV11-3|-|TRBJ2-1
CASSSRGPTYNEQFF
TGTGCCAGCAGCTCCAGGGGTCCCACCTACAATGAGCAGTTCTTC
>16|-|TRBV5-1|TRBD1|TRBJ2-5
CASSLDTGTGRETQYF
TGCGCCAGCAGCTTGGACACCGGGACAGGGAGAGAGACCCAGTACTTC
>13|-|TRBV5-4|-|TRBJ2-1
CASSRESSNEQFF
TGTGCCAGCAGCCGGGAGTCTTCCAATGAGCAGTTCTTC
>18|-|TRBV11-2|-|TRBJ1-3
CASSLDGHRAGSGNTIYF
TGTGCCAGCAGCTTAGATGGTCACAGGGCGGGCTCTGGAAACACCATATATTTT
>10|-|TRBV10-2|-|TRBJ2-7
CATGSYEQYF
TGCGCCACGGGTTCCTACGAGCAGTACTTC
>15|-|TRBV19|-|TRBJ1-2
CASSREAFLFTGYTF
TGTGCCAGTAGCCGTGAGGCCTTCCTATTCACTGGCTACACCTTC
>14|-|TRBV29-1|TRBD1|TRBJ2-3
CSVESTGDTDTQYF
TGCAGCGTTGAGTCTACAGGGGACACAGATACGCAGTATTTT
>15|once|TRBV14|TRBD1|TRBJ2-1
CASRPGQGFYNEQFF
TGTGCCAGCAGGCCCGGACAGGGGTTCTACAATGAGCAGTTCTTC
>15|-|TRBV7-3|TRBD2|TRBJ2-2
CASSRGGGDTGELFF
TGTGCCAGCAGCCGAGGCGGGGGTGACACCGGGGAGCTGTTTTTT
>15|-|TRBV11-2|-|TRBJ1-1
CASSLGREGYTEAFF
TGTGCCAGCAGCTTAGGCAGGGAAGGGTACACTGAAGCTTTCTTT
>17|once|TRBV18|TRBD2|TRBJ2-3
CASSPLTLAGVTDTQYF
TGTGCCAGCTCACCACTTACTCTAGCGGGAGTCACAGATACGCAGTATTTT
>13|-|TRBV19|-|TRBJ1-2
CASTTTGRGGYTF
TGTGCCAGTACCACGACAGGTCGGGGTGGCTACACCTTC
>17|-|TRBV27|TRBD1|TRBJ2-2
CASSLPRTRGQGGELFF
TGTGCCAGCAGCCTGCCGCGAACTAGGGGACAGGGCGGGGAGCTGTTTTTT
>11|once|TRBV2|-|TRBJ2-1
CASGGYNEQFF
TGTGCCAGCGGGGGGTACAATGAGCAGTTCTTC
>15|-|TRBV6-4|-|TRBJ1-3
CASSDRGITGNTIYF
TGTGCCAGCAGTGATAGGGGTATAACTGGAAACACCATATATTTT
>16|-|TRBV7-2|-|TRBJ1-2
CASSPGGGRVHYGYTF
TGTGCCAGCAGCCCCGGGGGGGGGCGCGTCCACTATGGCTACACCTTC
>15|-|TRBV14|-|TRBJ2-2
CASSQGTVPMGELFF
TGTGCCAGCAGCCAAGGGACAGTTCCAATGGGGGAGCTGTTTTTT
>18|-|TRBV14|-|TRBJ2-6
CASSPVLELIRGANVLTF
TGTGCCAGCAGCCCCGTCTTAGAACTCATCCGAGGGGCCAACGTCCTGACTTTC
>13|-|TRBV12-3/TRBV12-4|TRBD1|TRBJ2-2
CASRQGADGELFF
TGTGCCAGTCGACAGGGGGCGGACGGGGAGCTGTTTTTT
>17|-|TRBV9|-|TRBJ2-5
CASSAGGRLDFPETQYF
TGTGCCAGCAGCGCTGGTGGTAGACTAGACTTTCCAGAGACCCAGTACTTC
>15|-|TRBV6-5|-|TRBJ1-5
CASSYSTQGNQPQHF
TGTGCCAGCAGTTACTCGACCCAGGGAAATCAGCCCCAGCATTTT
>14|-|TRBV7-9|-|TRBJ2-1
CASSLAFQGGEQFF
TGTGCCAGCAGCTTGGCGTTCCAAGGCGGTGAGCAGTTCTTC
>15|-|TRBV9|-|TRBJ1-1
CASSAPPGGRTEAFF
TGTGCCAGCAGCGCACCTCCCGGAGGTAGGACTGAAGCTTTCTTT
>15|-|TRBV20-1|TRBD1|TRBJ2-7
CSASSWDSQPYEQYF
TGCAGTGCTAGTTCGTGGGACAGTCAACCCTACGAGCAGTACTTC
>14|once|TRBV19|TRBD1|TRBJ2-3
CASRDRGGTDTQYF
TGTGCCAGTAGGGACAGGGGTGGGACAGATACGCAGTATTTT
>15|-|TRBV9|-|TRBJ2-1
CASSVVGGRSHEQFF
TGTGCCAGCAGCGTAGTCGGGGGTCGGTCGCATGAGCAGTTCTTC
>14|-|TRBV5-8|-|TRBJ1-6
CASSLDTKNSPLHF
TGTGCCAGCAGCTTGGACACCAAAAATTCACCCCTCCACTTT
>14|few|TRBV11-2|-|TRBJ1-2
CASSSSDRSYGYTF
TGTGCCAGCAGCTCTTCTGACAGGTCTTATGGCTACACCTTC
>13|-|TRBV5-1|-|TRBJ2-3
CASSDQGTDTQYF
TGCGCCAGCAGCGACCAGGGGACGGATACGCAGTATTTT
>14|-|TRBV4-1|TRBD1|TRBJ2-7
CASSPRDRVYEQYF
TGCGCCAGCAGCCCCCGGGACAGGGTCTACGAGCAGTACTTC
>15|-|TRBV9|-|TRBJ2-5
CASSPPGGAQETQYF
TGTGCCAGCAGCCCGCCTGGTGGGGCGCAAGAGACCCAGTACTTC
>14|-|TRBV5-1|TRBD1|TRBJ2-7
CASSSTGQIYEQYF
TGCGCCAGCAGCTCAACGGGACAGATATACGAGCAGTACTTC
>16|-|TRBV3-1/TRBV3-2|TRBD1|TRBJ1-3
CASSQAGTGDGNTIYF
TGTGCCAGCAGCCAGGCCGGGACAGGGGACGGAAACACCATATATTTT
>11|-|TRBV29-1|-|TRBJ2-1
CSVSDSLGWFF
TGCAGCGTTTCGGACAGTCTTGGGTGGTTCTTC
>14|few|TRBV7-2|-|TRBJ1-2
CASRPGLLNYGYTF
TGTGCCAGCAGGCCGGGACTCCTTAACTATGGCTACACCTTC
>18|few|TRBV7-7|TRBD1|TRBJ1-1
CASSPLLVTGGENTEAFF
TGTGCCAGCAGCCCCCTATTGGTGACAGGGGGCGAAAACACTGAAGCTTTCTTT
>15|-|TRBV7-8|TRBD1|TRBJ2-2
CASSLGQGAGGELFF
TGTGCCAGCAGCCTGGGACAGGGGGCCGGCGGGGAGCTGTTTTTT
>15|-|TRBV15|TRBD2|TRBJ2-1
CATNLGRAGANEQFF
TGTGCCACCAACCTGGGTCGGGCGGGAGCTAATGAGCAGTTCTTC
>13|-|TRBV6-5|-|TRBJ2-7
CASNKGRDYEQYF
TGTGCCAGCAACAAAGGGAGAGACTACGAGCAGTACTTC
>15|-|TRBV5-4|TRBD1|TRBJ1-5
CASSLQGAGNQPQHF
TGTGCCAGCAGCTTGCAGGGGGCTGGCAATCAGCCCCAGCATTTT
>14|-|TRBV7-2|TRBD2|TRBJ2-7
CASDSGGGNYEQYF
TGTGCCAGCGACTCTGGGGGGGGAAATTACGAGCAGTACTTC
>16|few|TRBV6-5|TRBD1|TRBJ1-3
CASSSDGTGPGNTIYF
TGTGCCAGCAGTTCAGACGGGACAGGGCCTGGAAACACCATATATTTT
>14|-|TRBV10-2|-|TRBJ1-1
CASSEMLSVTEAFF
TGCGCCAGCAGTGAAATGCTCTCAGTCACTGAAGCTTTCTTT
>16|-|TRBV7-2|-|TRBJ2-5
CASSYRLGRNQETQYF
TGTGCCAGCAGCTACCGTTTAGGGAGGAACCAAGAGACCCAGTACTTC
>15|few|TRBV27|-|TRBJ1-6
CASSLSGGNYSPLHF
TGTGCCAGCAGTTTATCGGGGGGGAACTATTCACCCCTCCACTTT
>13|-|TRBV30|TRBD1|TRBJ1-1
CAWQGTGNTEAFF
TGTGCCTGGCAAGGGACAGGGAACACTGAAGCTTTCTTT
>15|-|TRBV27|TRBD1|TRBJ1-6
CASSLGGQVDSPLHF
TGTGCCAGCAGCTTAGGGGGACAGGTCGATTCACCCCTCCACTTT